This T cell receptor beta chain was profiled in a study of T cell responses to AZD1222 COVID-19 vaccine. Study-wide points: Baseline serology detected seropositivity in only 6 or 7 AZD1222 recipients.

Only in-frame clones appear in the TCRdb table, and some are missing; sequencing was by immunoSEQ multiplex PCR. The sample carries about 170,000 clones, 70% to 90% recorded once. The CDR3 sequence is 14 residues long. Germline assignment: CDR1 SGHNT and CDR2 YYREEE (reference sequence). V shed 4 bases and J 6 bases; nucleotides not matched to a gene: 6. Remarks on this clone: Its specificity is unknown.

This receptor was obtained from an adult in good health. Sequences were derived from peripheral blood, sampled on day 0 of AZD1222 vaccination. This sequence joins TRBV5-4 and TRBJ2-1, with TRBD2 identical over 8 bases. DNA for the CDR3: TGTGCCAGCAGCAACAGCGGGAGTAGCAATGAGCAGTTCTTC. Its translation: CASSNSGSSNEQFF.